This TCR beta chain was captured by sequencing in a study of human T cells and chemical hapten exposure. Study summary: Patients received weekly diphenylcyclopropenone doses to the scalp throughout the roughly 22-week study. Chiefly female patients presented with alopecia areata, totalis or universalis. The study's findings and limits: No shift was seen in TCRs above 1 in 1000 frequency with DPC sensitization.

The V gene lost 6 bases and the J gene lost 7 bases, with 7 bases spanning the gap. Per germline, CDR1 MGHDK and CDR2 SYGVNS. This CDR3 comprises 11 residues. In the authors' methods: Samples ranged from about 23,224 to 690,600 TCRs, with a median of roughly 95,000. TCRdb redid the calling of the RACE reads with MiXCR, one entry per CDR3 protein. These V and J calls derive from TCRdb rather than the authors' analysis. Seen here are a few hundred thousand distinct CDR3 sequences, approximately 8% observed once, and the top ten hold more than 0.95%. There are many counts of this clonotype. What it binds is unknown. Regarding time point: pre-sensitization, week 0. Indicated treatment: therapeutic diphenylcyclopropenone sensitization with weekly scalp DPC.

The TCR sequence derives from a man aged 18-30 years with alopecia areata. Some clones in this sample may be carry-over from other donors' samples. The source material was whole blood, sampled in connection with sensitization to the hapten diphenylcyclopropenone (DPC). This chain connects TRBV25-1 to TRBJ1-3; D unresolved. CDR3 coding DNA: TGTGCCAGCAGCTTGTGGAACACCATATATTTT. Amino acid sequence: CASSLWNTIYF.